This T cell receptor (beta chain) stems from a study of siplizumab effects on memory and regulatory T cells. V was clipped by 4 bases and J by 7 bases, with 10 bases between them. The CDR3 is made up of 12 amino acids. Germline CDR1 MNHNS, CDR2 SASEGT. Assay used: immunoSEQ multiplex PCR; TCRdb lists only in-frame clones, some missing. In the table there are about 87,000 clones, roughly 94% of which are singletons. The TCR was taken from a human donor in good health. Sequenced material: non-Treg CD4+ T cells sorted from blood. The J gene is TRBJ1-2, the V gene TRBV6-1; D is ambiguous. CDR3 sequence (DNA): TGTGCCAGCAGTGCCTACACGAGTGGCTACACCTTC. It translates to CASSAYTSGYTF.